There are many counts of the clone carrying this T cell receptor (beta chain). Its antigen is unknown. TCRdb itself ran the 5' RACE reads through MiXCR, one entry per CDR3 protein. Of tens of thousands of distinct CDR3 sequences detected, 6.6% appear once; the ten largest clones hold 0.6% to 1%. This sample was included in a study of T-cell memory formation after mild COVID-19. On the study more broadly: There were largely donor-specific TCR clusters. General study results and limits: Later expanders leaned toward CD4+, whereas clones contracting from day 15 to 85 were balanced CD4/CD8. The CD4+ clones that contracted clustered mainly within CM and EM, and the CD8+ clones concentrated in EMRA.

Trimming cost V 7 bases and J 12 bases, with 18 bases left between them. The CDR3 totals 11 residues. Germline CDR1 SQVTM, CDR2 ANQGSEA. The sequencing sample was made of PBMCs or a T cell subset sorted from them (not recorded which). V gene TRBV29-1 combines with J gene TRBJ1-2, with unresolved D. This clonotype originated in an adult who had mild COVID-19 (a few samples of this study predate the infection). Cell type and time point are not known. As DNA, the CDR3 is TGCAGCGCTCCCGCCGGGCAGTCGAACACCTTC. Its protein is CSAPAGQSNTF.